This T cell receptor (beta chain) was sequenced during a study of control samples from healthy donors and cancer patients. Germline V lookup: CDR1 WSHSY, CDR2 SAAADI. Trimming left V 6 bases short and J 1 base short, with 24 bases between. CDR3 size: 18 residues. This table comes from immunoSEQ multiplex PCR, and its TCRdb copy is limited to in-frame clones, with some not included. The data contain about 150,000 clones, about 94% of them seen just once; the ten biggest clones take up about 8.5%. This sequence originates from a woman in her forties in good health. Sequencing was performed on blood. The chain recombines TRBV10-2 with TRBJ1-1, with D uncertain. This CDR3 reads CASRPTYSSRDGNTEAFF. Written as DNA, the CDR3 is TGCGCCAGCAGACCCACCTATTCAAGCCGGGATGGGAACACTGAAGCTTTCTTT.